The T cell receptor (beta chain) under discussion was sequenced for a study of blood T cell repertoires in COVID-19. About the study: Acute and convalescent COVID-19 specimens originated in the United States, Italy and Spain. T cells, B-cell-depleted T cells, or PBMCs provided the cDNA or gDNA that served as material.

The CDR3 totals 17 residues. Germline V CDR1 and CDR2: LGHNA, YSLEER. Trimming stripped 1 base from V and 2 bases from J, with 15 bases between. Seattle's cohort entered during active infection and was followed longitudinally. Original processing methods: Amplified reference gene primers provided the basis for estimating nucleated cell counts. TCRdb's table, derived via immunoSEQ multiplex PCR, lists solely in-frame clones and lacks some. V, J and clone size reflect that table, while D and trimming were determined from the DNA. The sample gives 410,000 or so clones, 89% of which show up once; about 1.4% is in the top ten.

Sequenced material: peripheral blood. This chain connects TRBV4-3 to TRBJ1-5; D might be TRBD1 (5 bases). The sequence derives from a woman in her 40s with COVID-19, enrolled during active disease. The CDR3 DNA is TGCGCCAGCAGCCAAGCTCACAGGCCAGAGGGCAATCAGCCCCAGCATTTT. Its protein product is CASSQAHRPEGNQPQHF.